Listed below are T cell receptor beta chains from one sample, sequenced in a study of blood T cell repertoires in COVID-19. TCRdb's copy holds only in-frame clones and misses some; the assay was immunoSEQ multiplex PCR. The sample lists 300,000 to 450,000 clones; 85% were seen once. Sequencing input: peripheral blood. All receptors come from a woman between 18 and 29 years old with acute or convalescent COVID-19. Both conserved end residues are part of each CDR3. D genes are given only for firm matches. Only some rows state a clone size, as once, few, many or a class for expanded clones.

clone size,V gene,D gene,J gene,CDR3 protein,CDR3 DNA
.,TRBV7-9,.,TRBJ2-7,CAGAAQSSYEQYF,TGTGCCGGAGCGGCCCAAAGCTCCTACGAGCAGTACTTC
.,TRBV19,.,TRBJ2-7,CASSIGSGTYEQYF,TGTGCCAGTAGTATCGGGTCCGGTACCTACGAGCAGTACTTC
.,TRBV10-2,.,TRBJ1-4,CASSESQEPSANEKLFF,TGCGCCAGCAGTGAGTCGCAGGAACCCTCTGCTAATGAAAAACTGTTTTTT
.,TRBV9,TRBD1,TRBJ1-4,CASSMTGNEKLFF,TGTGCCAGCAGCATGACAGGGAATGAAAAACTGTTTTTT
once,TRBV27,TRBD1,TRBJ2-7,CASSLGGQTYEQYF,TGTGCCAGCAGTTTAGGGGGACAGACCTACGAGCAGTACTTC
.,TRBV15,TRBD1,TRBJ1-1,CATSSQGAGFITEAFF,TGTGCCACCAGCAGCCAGGGGGCAGGATTTATCACTGAAGCTTTCTTT
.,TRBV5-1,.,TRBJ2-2,CASSWRGGNTGELFF,TGCGCCAGCAGCTGGAGGGGAGGGAACACCGGGGAGCTGTTTTTT
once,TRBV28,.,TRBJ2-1,CASSLMGPGGEQFF,TGTGCCAGCAGTTTAATGGGACCCGGGGGTGAGCAGTTCTTC
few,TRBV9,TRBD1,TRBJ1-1,CASSAIQGDRNTEAFF,TGTGCCAGCAGCGCGATACAGGGGGATCGAAACACTGAAGCTTTCTTT
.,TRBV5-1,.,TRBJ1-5,CASSLGTGNQPQHF,TGCGCCAGCAGCTTGGGGACAGGCAATCAGCCCCAGCATTTT
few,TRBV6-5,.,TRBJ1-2,CASSYWDGRDYGYTF,TGTGCCAGCAGTTACTGGGACGGGAGAGACTATGGCTACACCTTC
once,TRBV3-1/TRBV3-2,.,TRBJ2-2,CASSSTGELFF,TGTGCCAGCAGTTCGACCGGGGAGCTGTTTTTT
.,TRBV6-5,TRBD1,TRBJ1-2,CASSYSTGMVGYTF,TGTGCCAGCAGTTACTCGACAGGGATGGTAGGCTACACCTTC
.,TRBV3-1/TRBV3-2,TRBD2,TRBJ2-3,CASSQGAGATTDTQYF,TGTGCCAGCAGCCAAGGAGCGGGGGCGACCACAGATACGCAGTATTTT
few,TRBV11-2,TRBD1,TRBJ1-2,CASSFTWDSNYGYTF,TGTGCCAGCAGCTTCACGTGGGACAGTAACTATGGCTACACCTTC
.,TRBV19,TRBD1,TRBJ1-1,CASSSIQGADTEAFF,TGTGCCAGTAGTTCGATCCAGGGGGCTGACACTGAAGCTTTCTTT
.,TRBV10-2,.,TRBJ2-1,CASIVTPWEQFF,TGCGCCAGCATCGTGACACCCTGGGAGCAGTTCTTC
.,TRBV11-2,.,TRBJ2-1,CASSESGTGYNEQFF,TGTGCCAGCAGCGAATCCGGGACTGGATACAATGAGCAGTTCTTC
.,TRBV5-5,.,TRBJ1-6,CASQNNQGNNSPLHF,TGTGCCAGCCAAAACAATCAGGGAAATAATTCACCCCTCCACTTT
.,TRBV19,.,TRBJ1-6,CASRTDVQGNSPLHF,TGTGCCAGTAGGACAGATGTTCAGGGTAATTCACCCCTCCACTTT
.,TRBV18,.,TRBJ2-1,CASSPNAVSGEQFF,TGTGCCAGCTCACCCAACGCAGTCTCCGGGGAGCAGTTCTTC
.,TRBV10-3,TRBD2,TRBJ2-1,CAIRPLPGLQHNEQFF,TGTGCCATCAGGCCCCTTCCGGGACTACAACACAATGAGCAGTTCTTC
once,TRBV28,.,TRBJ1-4,CASFSRGREQGKLFF,TGTGCCAGCTTTTCACGAGGGAGGGAGCAAGGAAAACTGTTTTTT
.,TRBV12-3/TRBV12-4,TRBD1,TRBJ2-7,CASSLTGVEQYF,TGTGCCAGCAGTTTGACAGGGGTCGAGCAGTACTTC
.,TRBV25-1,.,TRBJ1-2,CASSLEQERGYTF,TGTGCCAGCAGTCTTGAACAGGAACGTGGCTACACCTTC
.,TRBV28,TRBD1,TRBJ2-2,CASSSSDRENTGELFF,TGTGCCAGCAGTTCCTCGGACAGGGAGAACACCGGGGAGCTGTTTTTT
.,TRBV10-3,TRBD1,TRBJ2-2,CAISGTRDSNTGELFF,TGTGCCATCAGTGGGACCCGGGACAGCAACACCGGGGAGCTGTTTTTT
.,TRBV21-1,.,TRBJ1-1,CASSNIGVLNTEAFF,TGTGCCAGCAGCAATATCGGGGTTCTGAACACTGAAGCTTTCTTT
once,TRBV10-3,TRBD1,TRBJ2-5,CASKRGPGQQTQYF,TGTGCCTCCAAAAGGGGGCCAGGGCAACAGACCCAGTACTTC
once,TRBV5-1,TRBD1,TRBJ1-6,CASSLRTGEDSPLHF,TGCGCCAGCAGCCTTCGGACAGGGGAGGATTCACCCCTCCACTTT
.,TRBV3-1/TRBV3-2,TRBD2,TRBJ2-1,CASSQDLTSGRNNEQFF,TGTGCCAGCAGCCAAGATCTAACTAGCGGACGCAACAATGAGCAGTTCTTC
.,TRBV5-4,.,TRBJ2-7,CASSLVLGGEQYF,TGTGCCAGCAGCTTGGTTCTGGGAGGCGAGCAGTACTTC
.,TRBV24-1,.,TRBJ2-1,CATSDSRPKGYNEQFF,TGTGCCACCAGTGATTCAAGGCCCAAGGGGTACAATGAGCAGTTCTTC
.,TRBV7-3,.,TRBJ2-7,CASSQIQGNEQYF,TGTGCCAGCAGTCAAATACAGGGTAACGAGCAGTACTTC
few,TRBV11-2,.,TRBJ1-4,CASTEVGGGKLFF,TGTGCCAGCACCGAAGTTGGGGGCGGGAAACTGTTTTTT
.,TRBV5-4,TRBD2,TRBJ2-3,CASSLDATSASTDTQYF,TGTGCCAGCAGCTTGGATGCGACTAGCGCCAGCACAGATACGCAGTATTTT
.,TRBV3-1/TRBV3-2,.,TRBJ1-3,CASSQGGGPLSGNTIYF,TGTGCCAGCAGCCAAGGTGGAGGGCCCCTCTCTGGAAACACCATATATTTT
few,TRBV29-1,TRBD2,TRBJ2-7,CSVGVSGMSGEQYF,TGCAGCGTTGGGGTTAGCGGGATGTCGGGGGAGCAGTACTTC
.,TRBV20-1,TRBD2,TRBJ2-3,CSASSSGGTDTQYF,TGCAGTGCTAGTTCTAGCGGGGGCACAGATACGCAGTATTTT
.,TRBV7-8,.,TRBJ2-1,CASSLVVGGLDYNEQFF,TGTGCCAGCAGCTTAGTCGTCGGGGGGCTAGACTACAATGAGCAGTTCTTC
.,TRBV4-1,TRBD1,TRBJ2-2,CASSQVREGQGANGELFF,TGCGCCAGCAGCCAAGTAAGGGAAGGGCAGGGGGCTAACGGGGAGCTGTTTTTT
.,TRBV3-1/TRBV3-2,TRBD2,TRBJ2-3,CASSQEGISGDPRDTQYF,TGTGCCAGCAGCCAAGAAGGGATTAGCGGGGATCCTCGTGATACGCAGTATTTT
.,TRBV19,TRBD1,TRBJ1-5,CASSIGTGGNQPQHF,TGTGCCAGTAGTATCGGTACAGGGGGGAATCAGCCCCAGCATTTT
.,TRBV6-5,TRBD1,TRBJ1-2,CASRLDRDGTGYTF,TGTGCCAGCAGGCTGGACAGGGATGGTACTGGCTACACCTTC
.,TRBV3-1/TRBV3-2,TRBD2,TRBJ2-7,CASSPRGVSYEQYF,TGTGCCAGCAGCCCGCGGGGGGTCTCCTACGAGCAGTACTTC
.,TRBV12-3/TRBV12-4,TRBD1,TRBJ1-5,CASRYRTGTQHF,TGTGCCAGCAGGTATAGGACAGGTACCCAGCATTTT
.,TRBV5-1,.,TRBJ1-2,CASSLGQNYGYTF,TGCGCCAGCAGCTTGGGCCAGAACTATGGCTACACCTTC
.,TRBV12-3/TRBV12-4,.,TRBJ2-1,CASHRVPYNEQFF,TGTGCCTCCCACAGGGTTCCCTACAATGAGCAGTTCTTC
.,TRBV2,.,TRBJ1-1,CASSQGMNTEAFF,TGTGCCAGCAGTCAGGGGATGAACACTGAAGCTTTCTTT
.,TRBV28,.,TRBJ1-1,CASSLRVRSGTEAFF,TGTGCCAGCAGTTTAAGGGTAAGATCGGGGACTGAAGCTTTCTTT
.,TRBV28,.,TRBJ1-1,CASSLGRGGNTEAFF,TGTGCCAGCAGTTTGGGCCGGGGGGGGAACACTGAAGCTTTCTTT
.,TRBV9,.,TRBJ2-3,CASSVDRGLSTDTQYF,TGTGCCAGCAGCGTAGATCGGGGATTAAGCACAGATACGCAGTATTTT
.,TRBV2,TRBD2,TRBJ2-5,CASTLGGLAGGETQYF,TGTGCCAGCACCCTCGGGGGGCTAGCGGGAGGGGAGACCCAGTACTTC
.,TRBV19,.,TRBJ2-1,CASSYYRNNEQFF,TGTGCCAGTTCTTATTACAGGAACAATGAGCAGTTCTTC
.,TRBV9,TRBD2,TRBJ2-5,CASTPGGGRQETQYF,TGTGCCAGCACCCCCGGCGGCGGGAGGCAAGAGACCCAGTACTTC
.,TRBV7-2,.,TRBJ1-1,CASSLRHTNTEAFF,TGTGCCAGCAGCCTCAGGCATACGAACACTGAAGCTTTCTTT